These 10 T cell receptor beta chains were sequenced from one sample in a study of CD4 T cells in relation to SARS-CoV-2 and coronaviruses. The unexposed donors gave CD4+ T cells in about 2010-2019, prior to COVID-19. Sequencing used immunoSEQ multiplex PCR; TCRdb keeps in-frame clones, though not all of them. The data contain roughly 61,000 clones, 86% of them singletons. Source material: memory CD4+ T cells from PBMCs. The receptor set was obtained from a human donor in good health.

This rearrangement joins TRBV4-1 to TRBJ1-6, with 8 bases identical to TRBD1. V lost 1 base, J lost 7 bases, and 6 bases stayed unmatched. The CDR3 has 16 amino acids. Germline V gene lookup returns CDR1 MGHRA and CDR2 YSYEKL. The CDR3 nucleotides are TGCGCCAGCAGCCAAGGCAGGGGGCTGAGGAATTCACCCCTCCACTTT. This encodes CASSQGRGLRNSPLHF.

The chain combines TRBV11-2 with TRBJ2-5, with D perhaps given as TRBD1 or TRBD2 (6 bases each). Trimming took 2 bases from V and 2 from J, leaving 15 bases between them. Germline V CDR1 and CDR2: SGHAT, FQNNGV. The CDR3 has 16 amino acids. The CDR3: CASSLFLGGTQETQYF. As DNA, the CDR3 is TGTGCCAGCAGCTTATTCCTAGGGGGGACACAAGAGACCCAGTACTTC.

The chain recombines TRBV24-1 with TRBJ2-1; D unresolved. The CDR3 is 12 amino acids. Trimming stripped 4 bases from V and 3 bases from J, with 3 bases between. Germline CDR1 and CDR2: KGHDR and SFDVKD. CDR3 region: CATSEDYNEQFF. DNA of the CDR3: TGTGCCACCAGTGAGGACTACAATGAGCAGTTCTTC.

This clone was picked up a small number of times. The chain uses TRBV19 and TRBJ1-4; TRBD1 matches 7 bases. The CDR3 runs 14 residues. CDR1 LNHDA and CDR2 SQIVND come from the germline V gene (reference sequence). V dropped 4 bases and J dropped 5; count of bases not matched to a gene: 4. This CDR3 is CASSTGTVNEKLFF. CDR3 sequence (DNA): TGTGCCAGTAGTACGGGGACAGTGAATGAAAAACTGTTTTTT.

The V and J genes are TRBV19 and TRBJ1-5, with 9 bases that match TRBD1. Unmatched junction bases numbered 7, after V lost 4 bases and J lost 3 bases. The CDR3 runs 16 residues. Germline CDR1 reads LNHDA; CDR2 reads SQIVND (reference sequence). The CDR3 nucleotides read TGTGCCAGTAGTACAACAGGGGGCAGTGTCAATCAGCCCCAGCATTTT. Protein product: CASSTTGGSVNQPQHF. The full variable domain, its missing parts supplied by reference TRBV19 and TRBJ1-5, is DGGITQSPKYLFRKEGQNVTLSCEQNLNHDAMYWYRQDPGQGLRLIYYSQIVNDFQKGDIAEGYSVSREKKESFPLTVTSAQKNPTAFYLCASSTTGGSVNQPQHFGDGTRLSIL.

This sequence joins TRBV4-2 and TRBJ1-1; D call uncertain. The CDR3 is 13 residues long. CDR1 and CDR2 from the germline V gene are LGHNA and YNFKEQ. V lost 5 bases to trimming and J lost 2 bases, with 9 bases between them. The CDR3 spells CASSATKNTEAFF. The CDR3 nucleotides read TGTGCCAGCAGCGCCACTAAAAACACTGAAGCTTTCTTT.

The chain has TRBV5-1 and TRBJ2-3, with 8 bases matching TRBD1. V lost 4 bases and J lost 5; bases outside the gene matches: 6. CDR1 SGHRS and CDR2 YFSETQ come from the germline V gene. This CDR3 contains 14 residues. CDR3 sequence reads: CASSHQGAEDTQYF. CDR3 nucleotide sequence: TGCGCCAGCAGCCATCAGGGGGCTGAAGATACGCAGTATTTT.

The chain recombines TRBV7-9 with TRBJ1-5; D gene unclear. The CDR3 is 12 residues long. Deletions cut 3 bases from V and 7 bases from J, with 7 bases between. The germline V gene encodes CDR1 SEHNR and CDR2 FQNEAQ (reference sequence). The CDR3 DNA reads TGTGCCAGCAGCTTTAATTTGCAGCCCCAGCATTTT. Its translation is CASSFNLQPQHF.

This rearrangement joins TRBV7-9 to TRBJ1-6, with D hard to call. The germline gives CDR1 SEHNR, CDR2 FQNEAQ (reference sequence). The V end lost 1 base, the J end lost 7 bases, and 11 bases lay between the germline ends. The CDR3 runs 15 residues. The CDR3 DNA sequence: TGTGCCAGCAGCTTAGAGGCATCTAGGAATTCACCCCTCCACTTT. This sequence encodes CASSLEASRNSPLHF.

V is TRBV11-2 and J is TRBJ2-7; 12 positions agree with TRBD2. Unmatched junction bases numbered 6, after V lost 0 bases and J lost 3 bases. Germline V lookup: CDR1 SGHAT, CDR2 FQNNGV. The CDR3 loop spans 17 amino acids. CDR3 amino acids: CASSLDALAGGFYEQYF. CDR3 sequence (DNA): TGTGCCAGCAGCTTAGATGCACTAGCGGGAGGATTCTACGAGCAGTACTTC. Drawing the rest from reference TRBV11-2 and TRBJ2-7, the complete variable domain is EAGVAQSPRYKIIEKRQSVAFWCNPISGHATLYWYQQILGQGPKLLIQFQNNGVVDDSQLPKDRFSAERLKGVDSTLKIQPAKLEDSAVYLCASSLDALAGGFYEQYFGPGTRLTVT.